One sample yielded the 8 T cell receptor beta chains listed below, sequenced in a study of cytomegalovirus exposure and HLA in healthy donors. The PCR employed 60 Vbeta primers together with 13 Jbeta primers. Clones were sequenced by immunoSEQ multiplex PCR, and TCRdb holds only the in-frame ones, with some missing. Among more than 65,000 clones, 78% were seen once, and the ten largest hold over 4.5%. The sample was PBMCs. The source is a man younger than 35 in good health and CMV-seropositive.

J is TRBJ2-2 and V is TRBV2; 7 nucleotides agree with TRBD2. J was trimmed by 5 bases and V by 7 bases; bases with no gene match: 13. Germline assignment: CDR1 SNHLY and CDR2 FYNNEI. This CDR3 spans 16 amino acids. The CDR3 DNA reads as TGTGCCAGCATTGCGGCGAGGGACTACCTGACCGGGGAGCTGTTTTTT. Its translation is CASIAARDYLTGELFF. Combining the CDR3 with reference TRBV2 and TRBJ2-2 gives the whole variable domain EPEVTQTPSHQVTQMGQEVILRCVPISNHLYFYWYRQILGQKVEFLVSFYNNEISEKSEIFDDQFSVERPDGSNFTLKIRSTKLEDSAMYFCASIAARDYLTGELFFGEGSRLTVL.

The V gene is TRBV2, the J gene TRBJ2-7; D is uncertain. The CDR3 is 11 amino acids. The germline CDR1 and CDR2 sequences are SNHLY and FYNNEI. Trimming removed 7 bases at V and 6 bases at J, with 10 bases between. CDR3 in amino acids: CASTRVIEQYF. Written as DNA, the CDR3 is TGTGCCAGCACGCGAGTTATCGAGCAGTACTTC.

The J gene is TRBJ2-7, the V gene TRBV13; TRBD2 aligns across 14 bases. Germline lookup yields CDR1 PRHDT and CDR2 FYEKMQ (reference sequence). There are 15 residues in the CDR3. V was pared by 3 bases and J by 6 bases, with 4 bases of the junction left unmatched. CDR3 protein: CASSFGTSGRSEQYF. DNA of the CDR3: TGTGCCAGCAGCTTTGGGACTAGCGGGAGATCCGAGCAGTACTTC. Full variable domain (remainder filled in from reference TRBV13 and TRBJ2-7): AAGVIQSPRHLIKEKRETATLKCYPIPRHDTVYWYQQGPGQDPQFLISFYEKMQSDKGSIPDRFSAQQFSDYHSELNMSSLELGDSALYFCASSFGTSGRSEQYFGPGTRLTVT.

The genes are TRBV13 and TRBJ2-1; 13 nucleotides agree with TRBD2. The CDR3 sequence is 14 residues long. Germline CDR1 and CDR2: PRHDT and FYEKMQ (reference sequence). With V trimmed by 3 bases and J by 7 bases, 0 bases remained unmatched. For the CDR3, the DNA is TGTGCCAGCAGCTTGGGACTAGCGGGAAATGAGCAGTTCTTC. Translation: CASSLGLAGNEQFF.

V is TRBV2 and J is TRBJ2-7; TRBD2 matches at 12 bases. This CDR3 has 18 amino acids. Germline CDR1 SNHLY, CDR2 FYNNEI. V lost 8 bases, J lost 3 bases, and 17 bases stayed unmatched. The CDR3 protein is CASDEGRLAGDLIYEQYF. CDR3 DNA: TGTGCCAGCGACGAAGGACGACTAGCGGGAGATCTAATCTACGAGCAGTACTTC.

The CDR3 is CASSDLSYEQFF. The DNA of the CDR3 is TGCGCCAGCAGTGATCTTTCGTATGAGCAGTTCTTC. This rearrangement joins TRBV10-1 to TRBJ2-1, with D unresolved. CDR1 and CDR2 (germline): WNHNN, SYGVQD (reference sequence). The CDR3 is 12 residues long. V was shortened by 3 bases and J by 8 bases, with 8 bases between the two germline ends.

The J gene is TRBJ1-4, the V gene TRBV29-1; D remains ambiguous. The CDR3 runs 12 residues. The germline gives CDR1 SQVTM, CDR2 ANQGSEA. With 4 bases removed from V and 7 bases from J, the gap between germline ends came to 10 bases. CDR3 nucleotide sequence: TGCAGCGTTGTTGAATCAGGTGAAAAACTGTTTTTT. It translates to CSVVESGEKLFF.

The chain is built from TRBV5-6 and TRBJ2-7; a possible D gene is TRBD1 (6 bases). V was pared by 0 bases and J by 7 bases, with 11 bases between. The germline V gene has CDR1 SGHDT and CDR2 YYEEEE. CDR3 size: 13 residues. The CDR3 sequence: CASSLGGPLEQYF. For the CDR3, the DNA is TGTGCCAGCAGCTTGGGGGGGCCCTTGGAGCAGTACTTC.